The present T cell receptor (beta chain) was sequenced within a study of cytomegalovirus exposure and HLA in healthy donors. With regard to this clone: The target antigen is unknown.

The CDR3 runs to 11 residues. Germline V gives CDR1 LNHNV, CDR2 YYDKDF (reference sequence). J was trimmed by 11 bases and V by 6 bases; bases with no gene match: 4. PCR primers comprised 60 Vbeta and 13 Jbeta primers. Using immunoSEQ multiplex PCR, the repertoire was profiled, and TCRdb retains in-frame clones only, with some absent. The sample carries roughly 170,000 clones, more than 70% recorded once. Study-wide results and caveats: In vitro assays verified that three CMV-associated chains recognized CMV antigens specifically. A later examination showed that TCR association rates differed by HLA locus, with DRB1 most and HLA-C fewest.

The sample was PBMCs. This chain joins TRBV15 and TRBJ1-5; 7 bases are shared with TRBD1. This TCR came from a girl aged 10 to 17 in good health and CMV-seronegative. CDR3 region: CATSQGEAQHF. In DNA, the CDR3 is TGTGCCACCAGTCAGGGGGAGGCCCAGCATTTT. The complete variable domain, with remaining parts taken from reference TRBV15 and TRBJ1-5, reads DAMVIQNPRYQVTQFGKPVTLSCSQTLNHNVMYWYQQKSSQAPKLLFHYYDKDFNNEADTPDNFQSRRPNTSFCFLDIRSPGLGDTAMYLCATSQGEAQHFGDGTRLSIL.